This T cell receptor (beta chain) was obtained from a study of T cell responses to AZD1222 COVID-19 vaccine. Clones were read by immunoSEQ multiplex PCR, and TCRdb kept only the in-frame ones, dropping some. The sample holds some 130,000 clones, roughly 92% seen once. For this clone: Its specificity is unknown. Other DNA sequences within the sample encode an identical CDR3.

Overall study findings and caveats: It should be noted that donors were predominantly white British and more often female, and clonal diversity was possibly underestimated.

CDR1 LGHNA and CDR2 YSLEER come from the germline V gene. This CDR3 has 13 amino acids. V was pared by 0 bases and J by 8 bases, with 7 bases between. The chain uses TRBV4-3 and TRBJ2-2; D is unresolved. Here the sequenced sample was peripheral blood, taken on day 0 of AZD1222 vaccination. The sequence came from an adult in good health. CDR3 sequence reads: CASSQDGRGELFF. For the CDR3, the DNA is TGCGCCAGCAGCCAAGATGGACGTGGGGAGCTGTTTTTT.